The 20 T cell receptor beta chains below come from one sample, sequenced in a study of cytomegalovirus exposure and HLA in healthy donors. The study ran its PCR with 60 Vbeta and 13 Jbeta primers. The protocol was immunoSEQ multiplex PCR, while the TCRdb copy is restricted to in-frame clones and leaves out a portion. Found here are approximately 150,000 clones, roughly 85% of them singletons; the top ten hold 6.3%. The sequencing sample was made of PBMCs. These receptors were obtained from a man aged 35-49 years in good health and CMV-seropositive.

Here the CDR3 reads CASSYSGTGHYEQYF. Here the CDR3 DNA reads TGTGCCAGCAGTTATTCGGGGACAGGGCACTACGAGCAGTACTTC. This sequence joins TRBV6-5 and TRBJ2-7; 9 nucleotides align to TRBD1. The CDR3 extends over 15 amino acids. The V and J ends lost 3 bases and 3 bases, in that order; junction bases with no gene match: 6. From germline, CDR1 is MNHEY and CDR2 SVGAGI.

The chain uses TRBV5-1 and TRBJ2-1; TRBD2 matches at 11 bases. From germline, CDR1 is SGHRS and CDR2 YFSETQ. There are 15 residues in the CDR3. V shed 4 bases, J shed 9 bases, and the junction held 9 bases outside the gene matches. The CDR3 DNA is TGCGCCAGCAGCACAACACTAGCGGGAGTTGGTGAGCAGTTCTTC. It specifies CASSTTLAGVGEQFF.

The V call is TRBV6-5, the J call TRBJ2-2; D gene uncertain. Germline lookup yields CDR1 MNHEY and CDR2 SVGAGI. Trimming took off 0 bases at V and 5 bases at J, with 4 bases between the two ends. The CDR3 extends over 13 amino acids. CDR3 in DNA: TGTGCCAGCAGTTACTCGAGAACCGGGGAGCTGTTTTTT. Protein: CASSYSRTGELFF.

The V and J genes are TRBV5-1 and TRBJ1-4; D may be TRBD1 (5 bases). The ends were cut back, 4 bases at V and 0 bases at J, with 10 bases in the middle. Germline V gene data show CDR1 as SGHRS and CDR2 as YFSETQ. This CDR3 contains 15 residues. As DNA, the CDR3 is TGCGCCAGCAGCGTCGACAGTGCAACTAATGAAAAACTGTTTTTT. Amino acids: CASSVDSATNEKLFF.

The CDR3 here is CASSLAVRERYGMNTEAFF. CDR3 nucleotide sequence: TGTGCCAGCAGCTTAGCCGTCCGGGAACGTTACGGGATGAACACTGAAGCTTTCTTT. This chain joins TRBV7-9 and TRBJ1-1, with unresolved D. Germline V lookup: CDR1 SEHNR, CDR2 FQNEAQ (reference sequence). The CDR3 is 19 residues long. Trimming removed 0 bases from V and 0 bases from J, with 20 bases in between.

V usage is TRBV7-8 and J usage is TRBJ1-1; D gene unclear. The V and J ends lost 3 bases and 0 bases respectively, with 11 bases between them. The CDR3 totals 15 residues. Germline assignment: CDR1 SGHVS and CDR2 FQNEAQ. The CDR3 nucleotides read TGTGCCAGCAGCTTGAGGACTGAAATGAACACTGAAGCTTTCTTT. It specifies CASSLRTEMNTEAFF.

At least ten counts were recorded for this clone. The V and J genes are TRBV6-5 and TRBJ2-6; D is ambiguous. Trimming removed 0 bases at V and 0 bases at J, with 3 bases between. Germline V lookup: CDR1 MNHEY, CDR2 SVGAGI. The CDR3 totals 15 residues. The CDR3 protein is CASSYSSSGANVLTF. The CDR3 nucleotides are TGTGCCAGCAGTTACTCTAGCTCTGGGGCCAACGTCCTGACTTTC.

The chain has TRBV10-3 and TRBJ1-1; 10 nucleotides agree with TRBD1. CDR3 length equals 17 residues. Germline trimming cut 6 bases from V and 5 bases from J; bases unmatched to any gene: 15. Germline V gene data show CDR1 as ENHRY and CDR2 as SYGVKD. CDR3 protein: CAIRPGQGDGGRTEAFF. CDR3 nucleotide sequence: TGTGCCATCAGACCAGGACAGGGGGACGGAGGAAGGACTGAAGCTTTCTTT.

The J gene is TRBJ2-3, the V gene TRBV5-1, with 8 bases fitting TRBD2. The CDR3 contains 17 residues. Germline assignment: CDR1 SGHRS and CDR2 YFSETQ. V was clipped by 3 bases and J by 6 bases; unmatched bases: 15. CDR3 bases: TGCGCCAGCAGCTGGGGGGTGCTAGCGGGCACGGGGGATACGCAGTATTTT. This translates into CASSWGVLAGTGDTQYF. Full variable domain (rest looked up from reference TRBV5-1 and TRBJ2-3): KAGVTQTPRYLIKTRGQQVTLSCSPISGHRSVSWYQQTPGQGLQFLFEYFSETQRNKGNFPGRFSGRQFSNSRSEMNVSTLELGDSALYLCASSWGVLAGTGDTQYFGPGTRLTVL.

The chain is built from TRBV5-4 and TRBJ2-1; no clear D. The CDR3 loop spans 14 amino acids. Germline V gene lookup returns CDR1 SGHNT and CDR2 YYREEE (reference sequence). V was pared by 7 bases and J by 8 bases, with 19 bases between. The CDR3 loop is CASGWIPSEDEQFF. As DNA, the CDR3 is TGTGCCAGCGGCTGGATACCCAGTGAGGATGAGCAGTTCTTC.

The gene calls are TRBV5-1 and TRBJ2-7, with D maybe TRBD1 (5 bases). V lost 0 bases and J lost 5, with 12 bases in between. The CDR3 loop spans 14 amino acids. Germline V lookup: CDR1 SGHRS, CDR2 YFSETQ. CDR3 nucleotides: TGCGCCAGCAGCTTGGTAGGGGCCTACAACGAGCAGTACTTC. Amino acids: CASSLVGAYNEQYF.

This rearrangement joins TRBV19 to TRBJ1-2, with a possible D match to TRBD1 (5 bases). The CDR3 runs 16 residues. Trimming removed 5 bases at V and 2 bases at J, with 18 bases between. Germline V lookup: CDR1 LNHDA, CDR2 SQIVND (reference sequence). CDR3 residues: CASSQDDSPLNYGYTF. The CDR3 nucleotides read TGTGCCAGTAGTCAGGACGACAGCCCACTCAACTATGGCTACACCTTC.

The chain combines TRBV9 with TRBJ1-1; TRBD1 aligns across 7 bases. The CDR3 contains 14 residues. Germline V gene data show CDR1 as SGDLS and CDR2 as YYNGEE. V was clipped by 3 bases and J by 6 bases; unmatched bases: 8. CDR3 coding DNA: TGTGCCAGCAGCGCGGGACAGTCCATCGCTGAAGCTTTCTTT. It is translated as CASSAGQSIAEAFF.

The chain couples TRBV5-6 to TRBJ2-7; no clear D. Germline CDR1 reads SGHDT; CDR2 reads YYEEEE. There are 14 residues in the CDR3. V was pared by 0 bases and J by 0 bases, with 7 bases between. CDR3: CASSLGQLSYEQYF. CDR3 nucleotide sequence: TGTGCCAGCAGCTTGGGACAACTCTCCTACGAGCAGTACTTC.

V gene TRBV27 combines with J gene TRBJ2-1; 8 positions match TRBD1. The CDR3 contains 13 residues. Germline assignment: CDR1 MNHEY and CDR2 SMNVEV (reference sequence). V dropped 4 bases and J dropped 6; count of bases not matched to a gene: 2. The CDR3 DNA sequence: TGTGCCAGCAGTTGGGACAGGAGCAATGAGCAGTTCTTC. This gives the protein CASSWDRSNEQFF.

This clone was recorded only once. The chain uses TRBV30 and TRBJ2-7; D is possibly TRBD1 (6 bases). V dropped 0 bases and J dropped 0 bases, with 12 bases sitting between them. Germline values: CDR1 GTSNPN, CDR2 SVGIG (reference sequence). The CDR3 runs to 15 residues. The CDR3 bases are TGTGCCTGGAGTGTAATGGGGGCCAGCTCCTACGAGCAGTACTTC. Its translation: CAWSVMGASSYEQYF.

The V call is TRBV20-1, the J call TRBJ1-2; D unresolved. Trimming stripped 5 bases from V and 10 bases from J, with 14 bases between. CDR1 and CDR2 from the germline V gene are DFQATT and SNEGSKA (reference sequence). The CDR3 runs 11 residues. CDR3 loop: CSAWANRDYTF. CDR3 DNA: TGCAGTGCTTGGGCCAATCGGGACTACACCTTC.

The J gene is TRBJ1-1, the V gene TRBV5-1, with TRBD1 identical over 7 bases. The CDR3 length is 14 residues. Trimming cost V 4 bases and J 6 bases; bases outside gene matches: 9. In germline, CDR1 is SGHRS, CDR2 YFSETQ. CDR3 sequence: CASSTLTGPAEAFF. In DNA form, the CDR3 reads TGCGCCAGCAGCACTTTGACAGGGCCTGCTGAAGCTTTCTTT. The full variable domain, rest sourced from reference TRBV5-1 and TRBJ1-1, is KAGVTQTPRYLIKTRGQQVTLSCSPISGHRSVSWYQQTPGQGLQFLFEYFSETQRNKGNFPGRFSGRQFSNSRSEMNVSTLELGDSALYLCASSTLTGPAEAFFGQGTRLTVV.

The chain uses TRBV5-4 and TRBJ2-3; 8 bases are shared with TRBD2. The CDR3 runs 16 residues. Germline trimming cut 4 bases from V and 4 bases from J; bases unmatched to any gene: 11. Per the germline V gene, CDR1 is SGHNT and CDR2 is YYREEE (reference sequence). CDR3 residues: CASSPAGGTVADTQYF. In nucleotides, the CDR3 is TGTGCCAGCAGCCCGGCGGGGGGAACCGTAGCAGATACGCAGTATTTT. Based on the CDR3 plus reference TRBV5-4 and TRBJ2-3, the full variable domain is ETGVTQSPTHLIKTRGQQVTLRCSSQSGHNTVSWYQQALGQGPQFIFQYYREEENGRGNFPPRFSGLQFPNYSSELNVNALELDDSALYLCASSPAGGTVADTQYFGPGTRLTVL.

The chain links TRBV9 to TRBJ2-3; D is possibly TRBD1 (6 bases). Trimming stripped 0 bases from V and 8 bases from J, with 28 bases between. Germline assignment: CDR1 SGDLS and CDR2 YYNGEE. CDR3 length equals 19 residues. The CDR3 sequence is CASSVDLGNRGQAKPTQYF. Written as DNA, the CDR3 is TGTGCCAGCAGCGTAGATTTAGGTAATCGGGGACAAGCAAAGCCTACGCAGTATTTT.